Only a few counts were recorded for the clone carrying this T cell receptor beta chain. This record belongs to a study of T-cell memory formation after mild COVID-19. CDR3 size: 13 residues. Germline V gene lookup returns CDR1 LGHNA and CDR2 YNFKEQ. J gave up 9 bases and V 0 bases, and 4 bases lay outside the gene matches. Constant-segment-primed 5'RACE gave TCR alpha and TCR beta cDNA libraries with sample barcodes and UMIs. TCRdb analysed the 5' RACE reads with MiXCR anew, one entry per CDR3 protein. The profile covers a few hundred thousand distinct CDR3 sequences, with roughly a fifth appearing a single time and around a fifth taken by the ten largest.

V and J are TRBV4-2 and TRBJ2-7; 8 nucleotides agree with TRBD2. The material sequenced was PBMCs or a T cell subset sorted from them (not recorded which). This clonotype was obtained from a young man who had mild COVID-19 (a few samples of this study predate the infection). Cell type and time point are not known. The CDR3 region is CASSQDAGGAQYF. As DNA, the CDR3 is TGTGCCAGCAGCCAAGATGCGGGGGGTGCGCAGTACTTC.